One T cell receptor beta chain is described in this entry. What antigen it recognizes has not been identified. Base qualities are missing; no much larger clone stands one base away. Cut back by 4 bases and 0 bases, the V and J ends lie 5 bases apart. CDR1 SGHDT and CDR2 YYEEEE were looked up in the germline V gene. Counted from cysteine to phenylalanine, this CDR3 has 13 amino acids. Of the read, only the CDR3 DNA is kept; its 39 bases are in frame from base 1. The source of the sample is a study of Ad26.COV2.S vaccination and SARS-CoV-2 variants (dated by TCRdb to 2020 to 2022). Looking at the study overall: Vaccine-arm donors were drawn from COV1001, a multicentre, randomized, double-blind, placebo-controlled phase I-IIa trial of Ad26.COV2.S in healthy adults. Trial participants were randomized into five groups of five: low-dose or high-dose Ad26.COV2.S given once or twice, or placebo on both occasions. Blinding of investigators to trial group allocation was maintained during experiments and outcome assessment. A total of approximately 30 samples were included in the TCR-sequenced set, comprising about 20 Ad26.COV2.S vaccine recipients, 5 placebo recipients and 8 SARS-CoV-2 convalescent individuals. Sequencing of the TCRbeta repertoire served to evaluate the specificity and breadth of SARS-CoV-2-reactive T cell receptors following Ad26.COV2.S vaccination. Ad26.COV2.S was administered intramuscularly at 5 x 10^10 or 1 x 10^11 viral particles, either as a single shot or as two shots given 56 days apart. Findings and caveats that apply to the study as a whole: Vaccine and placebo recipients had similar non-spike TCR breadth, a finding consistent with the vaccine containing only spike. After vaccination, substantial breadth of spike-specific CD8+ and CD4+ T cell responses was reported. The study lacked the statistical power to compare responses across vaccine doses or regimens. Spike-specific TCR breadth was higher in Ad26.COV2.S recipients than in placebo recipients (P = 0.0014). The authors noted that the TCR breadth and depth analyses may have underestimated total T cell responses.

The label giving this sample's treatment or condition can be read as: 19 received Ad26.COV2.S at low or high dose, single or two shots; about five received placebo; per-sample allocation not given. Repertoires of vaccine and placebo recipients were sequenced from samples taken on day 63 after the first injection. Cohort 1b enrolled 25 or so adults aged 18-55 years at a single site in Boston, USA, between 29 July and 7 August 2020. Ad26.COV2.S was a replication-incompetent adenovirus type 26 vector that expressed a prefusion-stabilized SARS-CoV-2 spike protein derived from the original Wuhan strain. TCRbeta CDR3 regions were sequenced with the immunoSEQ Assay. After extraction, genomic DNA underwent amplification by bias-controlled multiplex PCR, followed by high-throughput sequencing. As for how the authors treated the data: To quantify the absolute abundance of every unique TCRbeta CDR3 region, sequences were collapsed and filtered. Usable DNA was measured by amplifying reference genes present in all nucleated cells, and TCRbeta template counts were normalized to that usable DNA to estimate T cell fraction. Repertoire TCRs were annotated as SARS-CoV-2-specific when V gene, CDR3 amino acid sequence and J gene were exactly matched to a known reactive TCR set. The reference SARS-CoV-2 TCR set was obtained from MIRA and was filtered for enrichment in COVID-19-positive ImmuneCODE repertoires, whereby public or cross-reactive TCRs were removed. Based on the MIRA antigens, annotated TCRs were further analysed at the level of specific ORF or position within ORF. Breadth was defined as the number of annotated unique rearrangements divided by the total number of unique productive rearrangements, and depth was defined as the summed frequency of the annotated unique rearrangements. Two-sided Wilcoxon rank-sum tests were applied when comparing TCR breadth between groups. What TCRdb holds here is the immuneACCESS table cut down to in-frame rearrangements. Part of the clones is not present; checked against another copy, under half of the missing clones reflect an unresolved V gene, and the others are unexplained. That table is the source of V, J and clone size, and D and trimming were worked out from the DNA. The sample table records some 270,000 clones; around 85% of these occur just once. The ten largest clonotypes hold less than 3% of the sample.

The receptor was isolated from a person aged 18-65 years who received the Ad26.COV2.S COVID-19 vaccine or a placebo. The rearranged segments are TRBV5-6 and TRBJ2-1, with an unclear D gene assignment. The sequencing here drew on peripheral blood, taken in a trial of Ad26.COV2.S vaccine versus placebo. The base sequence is TGTGCCAGCAGCGACCCCTCCTACAATGAGCAGTTCTTC. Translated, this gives CASSDPSYNEQFF.